This TCR beta chain was recovered during a study of cytomegalovirus exposure and HLA in healthy donors. The donors were part of the roughly 120-subject validation cohort, which stood apart from the roughly 700-subject first cohort. Per the germline V gene, CDR1 is MNHEY and CDR2 is SVGAGI. V was trimmed by 0 bases and J by 4 bases, leaving 7 bases between them. The CDR3 loop spans 14 amino acids. TCRdb's table, derived via immunoSEQ multiplex PCR, lists solely in-frame clones and lacks some. Of 200,000 to 250,000 clones in the sample, over 80% were seen once. This sequence joins TRBV6-5 and TRBJ2-1; D is undetermined. Source material: PBMCs. The sequence came from a woman in her twenties or thirties in good health and CMV-seropositive. The CDR3 bases are TGTGCCAGCAGTTACTCCGTGCTATACAATGAGCAGTTCTTC. Its protein is CASSYSVLYNEQFF.